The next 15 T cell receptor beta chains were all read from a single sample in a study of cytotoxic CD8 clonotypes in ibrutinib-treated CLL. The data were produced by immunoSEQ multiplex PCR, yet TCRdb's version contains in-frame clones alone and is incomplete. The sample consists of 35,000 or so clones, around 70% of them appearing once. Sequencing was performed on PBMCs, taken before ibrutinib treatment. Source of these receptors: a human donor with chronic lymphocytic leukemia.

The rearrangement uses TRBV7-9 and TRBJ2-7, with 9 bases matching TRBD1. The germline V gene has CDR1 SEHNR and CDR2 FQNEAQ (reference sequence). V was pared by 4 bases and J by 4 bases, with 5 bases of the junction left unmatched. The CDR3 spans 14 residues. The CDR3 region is CASSSRQGVYEQYF. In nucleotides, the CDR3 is TGTGCCAGCAGCTCCCGACAGGGGGTGTACGAGCAGTACTTC.

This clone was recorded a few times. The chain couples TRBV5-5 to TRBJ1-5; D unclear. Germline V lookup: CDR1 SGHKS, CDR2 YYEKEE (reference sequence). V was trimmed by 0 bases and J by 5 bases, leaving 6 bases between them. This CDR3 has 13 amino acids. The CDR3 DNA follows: TGTGCCAGCAGCTTGGCGGCCGATCAGCCCCAGCATTTT. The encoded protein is CASSLAADQPQHF.

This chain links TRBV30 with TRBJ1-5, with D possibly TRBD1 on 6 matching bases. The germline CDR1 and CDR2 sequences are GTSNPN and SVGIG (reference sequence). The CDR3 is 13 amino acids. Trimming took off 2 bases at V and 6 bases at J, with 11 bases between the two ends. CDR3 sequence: CAWSNGGGQPQHF. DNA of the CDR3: TGTGCCTGGAGTAATGGGGGCGGTCAGCCCCAGCATTTT.

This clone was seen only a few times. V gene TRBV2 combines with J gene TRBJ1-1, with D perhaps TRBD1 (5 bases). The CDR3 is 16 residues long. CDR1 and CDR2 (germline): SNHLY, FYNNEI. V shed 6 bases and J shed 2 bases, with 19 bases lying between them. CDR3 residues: CASRQGLGAANTEAFF. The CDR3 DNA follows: TGTGCCAGCAGGCAGGGTCTTGGAGCCGCAAACACTGAAGCTTTCTTT.

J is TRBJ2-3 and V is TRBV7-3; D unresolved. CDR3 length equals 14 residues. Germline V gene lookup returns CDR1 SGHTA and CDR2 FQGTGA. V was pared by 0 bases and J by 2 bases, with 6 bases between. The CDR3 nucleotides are TGTGCCAGCAGCTTAACGGCGGTCACAGATACGCAGTATTTT. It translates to CASSLTAVTDTQYF. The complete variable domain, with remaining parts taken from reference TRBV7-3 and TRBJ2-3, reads GAGVSQTPSNKVTEKGKYVELRCDPISGHTALYWYRQSLGQGPEFLIYFQGTGAADDSGLPNDRFFAVRPEGSVSTLKIQRTERGDSAVYLCASSLTAVTDTQYFGPGTRLTVL.

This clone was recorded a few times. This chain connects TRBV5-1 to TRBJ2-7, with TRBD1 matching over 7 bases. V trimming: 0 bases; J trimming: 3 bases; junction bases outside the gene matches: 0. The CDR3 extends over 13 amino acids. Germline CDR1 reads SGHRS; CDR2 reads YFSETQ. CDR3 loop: CASSLGTGYEQYF. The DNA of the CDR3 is TGCGCCAGCAGCTTGGGGACAGGCTACGAGCAGTACTTC.

The CDR3: CASSELGQGAGEQYF. CDR3 nucleotides: TGTGCCAGCAGCGAGCTGGGACAGGGGGCTGGAGAGCAGTACTTC. This rearrangement joins TRBV28 to TRBJ2-7; 12 bases are shared with TRBD1. This CDR3 is built from 15 residues. The germline V gene encodes CDR1 MDHEN and CDR2 SYDVKM. With 6 bases clipped from V and 7 bases from J, the junction kept 10 bases outside the gene matches.

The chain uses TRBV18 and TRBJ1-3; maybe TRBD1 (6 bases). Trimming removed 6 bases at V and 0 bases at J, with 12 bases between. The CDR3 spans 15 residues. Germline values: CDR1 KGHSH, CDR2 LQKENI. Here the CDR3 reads CASSPTGLSGNTIYF. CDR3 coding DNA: TGTGCCAGCTCTCCCACAGGGCTCTCTGGAAACACCATATATTTT.

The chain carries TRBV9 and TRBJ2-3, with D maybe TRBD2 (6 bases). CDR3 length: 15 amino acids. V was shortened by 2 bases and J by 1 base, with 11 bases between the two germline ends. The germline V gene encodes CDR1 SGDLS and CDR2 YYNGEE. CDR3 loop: CASSVWSSGTDTQYF. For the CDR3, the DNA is TGTGCCAGCAGCGTGTGGTCTAGCGGCACAGATACGCAGTATTTT.

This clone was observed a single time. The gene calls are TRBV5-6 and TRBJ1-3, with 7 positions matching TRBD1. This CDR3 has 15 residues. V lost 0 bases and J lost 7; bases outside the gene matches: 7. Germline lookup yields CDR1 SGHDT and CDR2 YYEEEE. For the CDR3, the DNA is TGTGCCAGCAGCTTGGTAACAGGGGAGGGGAACACCATATATTTT. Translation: CASSLVTGEGNTIYF.

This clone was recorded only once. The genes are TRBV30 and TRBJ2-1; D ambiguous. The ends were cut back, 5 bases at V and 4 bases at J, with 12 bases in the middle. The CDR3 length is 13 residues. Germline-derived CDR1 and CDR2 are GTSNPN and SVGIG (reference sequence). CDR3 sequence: CAWLNFPYNEQFF. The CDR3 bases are TGTGCCTGGCTCAATTTCCCGTACAATGAGCAGTTCTTC.

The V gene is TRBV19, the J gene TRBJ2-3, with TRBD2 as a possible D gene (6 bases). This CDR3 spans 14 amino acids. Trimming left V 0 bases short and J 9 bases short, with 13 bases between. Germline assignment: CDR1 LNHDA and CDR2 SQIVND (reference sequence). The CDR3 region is CASSIDLSGDTQYF. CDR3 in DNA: TGTGCCAGTAGTATAGATCTATCGGGGGACACGCAGTATTTT.

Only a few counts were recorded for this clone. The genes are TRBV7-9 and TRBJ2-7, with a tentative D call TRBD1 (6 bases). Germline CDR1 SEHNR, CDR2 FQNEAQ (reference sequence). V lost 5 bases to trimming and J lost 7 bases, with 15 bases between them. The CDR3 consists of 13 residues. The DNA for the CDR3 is TGTGCCAGCAGCAACCGGGACAAGGGGGAGCAGTACTTC. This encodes CASSNRDKGEQYF.

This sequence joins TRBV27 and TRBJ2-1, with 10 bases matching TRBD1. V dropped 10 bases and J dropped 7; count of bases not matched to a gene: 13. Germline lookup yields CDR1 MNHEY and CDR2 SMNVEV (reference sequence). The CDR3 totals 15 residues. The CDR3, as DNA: TGTGCCACCTTCAGACCGGGACAGGGGAGTAATGAGCAGTTCTTC. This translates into CATFRPGQGSNEQFF.

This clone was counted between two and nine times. The DNA for the CDR3 is TGTGCCAGTAGTATCACGACAGGGCGCCGAAACTATGGCTACACCTTC. This encodes CASSITTGRRNYGYTF. The chain couples TRBV19 to TRBJ1-2; 7 bases align to TRBD1. This CDR3 region has 16 residues. In germline, CDR1 is LNHDA, CDR2 SQIVND (reference sequence). J lost 2 bases, V lost 3 bases, and 9 bases had no gene match.